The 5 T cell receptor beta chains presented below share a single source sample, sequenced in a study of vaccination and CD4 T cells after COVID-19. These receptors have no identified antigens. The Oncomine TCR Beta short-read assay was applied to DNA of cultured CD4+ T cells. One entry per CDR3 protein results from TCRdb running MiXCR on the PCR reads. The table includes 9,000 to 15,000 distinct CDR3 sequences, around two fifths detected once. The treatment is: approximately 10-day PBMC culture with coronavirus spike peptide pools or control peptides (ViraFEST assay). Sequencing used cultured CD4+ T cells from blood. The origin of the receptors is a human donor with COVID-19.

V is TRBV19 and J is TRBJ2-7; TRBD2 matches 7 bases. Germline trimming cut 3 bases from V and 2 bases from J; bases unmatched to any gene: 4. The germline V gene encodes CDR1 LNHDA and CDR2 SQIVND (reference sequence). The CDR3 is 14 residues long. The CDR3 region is CASSIMGLPYEQYF. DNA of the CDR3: TGTGCCAGTAGTATTATGGGACTACCCTACGAGCAGTACTTC.

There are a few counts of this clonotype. CDR3 amino acids: CASPSRTGPLWGNQPQHF. Written as DNA, the CDR3 is TGTGCCAGCCCAAGTCGGACAGGCCCTTTGTGGGGCAATCAGCCCCAGCATTTT. The chain employs TRBV5-4 and TRBJ1-5, with TRBD1 matching 7 bases. The V gene end was trimmed by 7 bases and the J gene end by 2 bases; junction bases not matched to a gene: 18. CDR1 SGHNT and CDR2 YYREEE come from the germline V gene (reference sequence). The CDR3 covers 18 residues. The full variable domain, rest sourced from reference TRBV5-4 and TRBJ1-5, is ETGVTQSPTHLIKTRGQQVTLRCSSQSGHNTVSWYQQALGQGPQFIFQYYREEENGRGNFPPRFSGLQFPNYSSELNVNALELDDSALYLCASPSRTGPLWGNQPQHFGDGTRLSIL.

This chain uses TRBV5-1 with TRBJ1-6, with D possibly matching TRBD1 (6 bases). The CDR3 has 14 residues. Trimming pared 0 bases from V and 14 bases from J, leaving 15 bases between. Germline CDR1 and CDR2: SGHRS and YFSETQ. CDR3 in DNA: TGCGCCAGCAGCTTGGAGGGGGAAACCACAACCCTCCACTTT. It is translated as CASSLEGETTTLHF. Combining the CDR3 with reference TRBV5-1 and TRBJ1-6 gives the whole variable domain KAGVTQTPRYLIKTRGQQVTLSCSPISGHRSVSWYQQTPGQGLQFLFEYFSETQRNKGNFPGRFSGRQFSNSRSEMNVSTLELGDSALYLCASSLEGETTTLHFGNGTRLTVT.

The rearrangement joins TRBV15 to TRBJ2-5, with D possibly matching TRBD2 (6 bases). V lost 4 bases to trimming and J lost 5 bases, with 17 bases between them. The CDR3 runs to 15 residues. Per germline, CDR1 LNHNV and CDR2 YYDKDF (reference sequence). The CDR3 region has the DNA TGTGCCACCAGCATTTATTCGCGGGATGGGGAGACCCAGTACTTC. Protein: CATSIYSRDGETQYF.

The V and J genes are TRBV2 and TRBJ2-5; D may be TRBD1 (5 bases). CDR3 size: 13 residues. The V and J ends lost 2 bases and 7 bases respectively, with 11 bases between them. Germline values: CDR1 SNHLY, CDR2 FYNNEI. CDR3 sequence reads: CASSEFRDGTQYF. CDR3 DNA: TGTGCCAGCAGTGAATTCAGGGATGGGACCCAGTACTTC.